This TCR beta chain was captured by sequencing in a study of CD8+ T cells in alopecia areata listed by TCRdb under 2018. About the investigation overall: Treated patients were enrolled in an open-label pilot trial of oral tofacitinib at 5 to 10 mg twice daily for moderate-to-severe alopecia areata. Patients stayed on tofacitinib for 6 to 18 months and then had 6 months of follow-up off drug so that delayed response and recurrence could be assessed. Disease severity in treated patients was measured with the SALT score, which quantifies the percentage of affected scalp surface area. High-throughput TCRbeta sequencing was used to examine T cell clonal expansion in alopecia areata in both the C3H/HeJ mouse model and human patients. Human TCRbeta sequencing covered scalp tissue and sorted CD4+ and CD8+ peripheral blood T cells from patchy and totalis/universalis alopecia areata patients and healthy controls. Biopsies were taken from tofacitinib-treated patients at baseline and at 4 and 24 weeks of treatment, and a later scalp biopsy was taken in several of the tofacitinib-treated patients. Clonality in the scalp was compared among normal scalp (n=4), patchy alopecia areata scalp (n=8), and alopecia totalis/universalis scalp (n=8). The RNA source kit depended on sample type: the PAXgene miRNA kit for fixed scalp, the miRNeasy kit for PBMCs, and the RNeasy kit for mouse skin. TCRbeta CDR3 regions were amplified by immunoSEQ multiplex PCR with 35 Vbeta forward and 13 Jbeta reverse primers.

Results the study describes overall, beyond this receptor: TCR sequences shared between patients were less clear than in mice, possibly partly because of HLA diversity in the patient population. Unlike mouse skin, where gammadelta T cells dominate, normal human skin contains resident alphabeta T cells that get sequenced too, which complicates analysis of the scalp TCR repertoire. During tofacitinib treatment, many expanded lesional clones stuck around in both scalp and blood, and this persistence may partly explain why relapse happens after treatment is stopped. Because the treated cohort was small and had only one nonresponder, larger studies are needed to examine links between baseline CD8+ expansion and response. Lesional scalp, especially in alopecia totalis/universalis, showed higher clonality and more expanded CD8+ clones than normal scalp, suggesting antigenic drive. With tofacitinib, both scalp clonality and the number of expanded CD8+ clones among the top 100 scalp clones went down significantly.

A word on this clone: What this receptor recognizes is not known. Base qualities are not recorded, but no much larger clone differs from it by a single base.

In light of the paper, this sample's treatment or condition label describes: oral pan-JAK inhibitor, 5-10 mg twice daily. Peripheral blood and lesional scalp punch biopsies were obtained from patients with alopecia areata. PBMCs were isolated by density centrifugation and stained for CD3, CD4 and CD8, and CD4+ and CD8+ T cells were sorted on a FACSAria. Library method: the immunoSEQ multiplex PCR assay. To provide template for TCR sequencing, every sample had RNA extracted and reverse transcribed into cDNA. First-strand cDNA was synthesized with SuperScript III using a 2:1 mix of oligo-dT and random hexamers. A synthetic immune receptor repertoire was used to gauge amplification bias, and whatever bias remained was removed computationally. Processing in the source paper ran as follows. Raw reads were preprocessed to remove errors, and CDR3 was defined according to IMGT conventions as the region from the conserved cysteine to phenylalanine. To get clonality, Shannon entropy was normalized by log2 of the number of productive unique TCRs and the result was subtracted from 1. Whether scalp clones were CD4 or CD8 was inferred by matching scalp TCRbeta sequences against CD4 and CD8 repertoires sorted from blood. Imported from immuneACCESS, the table was reduced by TCRdb to in-frame sequences with V and J called. These copies leave out some clones; in studies compared against another copy, an unresolved V gene accounts for under half, and the cause of the remainder is not known. Clone size and V and J calls were adopted from that table, with D and trimming inferred from the DNA. For this sample the table gives 200,000 to 250,000 clones, of which more than 30% were detected only once. The ten largest clones take up under 0.55% of the sample.

CDR1 SQVTM and CDR2 ANQGSEA are derived from the germline V gene. Including cysteine and phenylalanine, the CDR3 has 16 amino acids. The kept DNA is CDR3 alone, 48 bases in frame from the first base. Trimmed from V: 6 bases; trimmed from J: 7 bases; junction bases lacking a gene match: 10. Sequencing was performed on CD4+ T cells sorted from blood, taken at approximately week 30, from a patient treated with tofacitinib. The chain links TRBV29-1 with TRBJ2-1, with 15 bases aligning to TRBD2. The source of this sequence is a human donor with alopecia areata. This receptor has the CDR3 CSVLRTSGRASNEQFF. DNA sequence: TGCAGCGTACTACGGACTAGCGGGAGGGCCAGTAATGAGCAGTTCTTC.